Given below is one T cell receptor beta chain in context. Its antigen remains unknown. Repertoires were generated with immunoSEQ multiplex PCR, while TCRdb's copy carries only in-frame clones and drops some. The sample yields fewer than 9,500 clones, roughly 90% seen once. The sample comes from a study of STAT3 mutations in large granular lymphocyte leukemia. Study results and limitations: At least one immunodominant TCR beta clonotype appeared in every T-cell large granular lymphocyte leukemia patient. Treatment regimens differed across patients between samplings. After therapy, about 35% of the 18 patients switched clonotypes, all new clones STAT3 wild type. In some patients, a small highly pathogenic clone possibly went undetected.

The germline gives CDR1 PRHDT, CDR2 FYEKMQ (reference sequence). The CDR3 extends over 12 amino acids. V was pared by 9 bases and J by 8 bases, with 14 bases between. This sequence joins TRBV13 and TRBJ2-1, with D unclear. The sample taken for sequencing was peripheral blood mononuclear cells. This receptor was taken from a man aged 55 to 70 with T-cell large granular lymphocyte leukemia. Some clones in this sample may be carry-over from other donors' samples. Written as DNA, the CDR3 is TGTGCCAGTTCTAATCGCCGCGATGAGCAGTTCTTC. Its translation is CASSNRRDEQFF.